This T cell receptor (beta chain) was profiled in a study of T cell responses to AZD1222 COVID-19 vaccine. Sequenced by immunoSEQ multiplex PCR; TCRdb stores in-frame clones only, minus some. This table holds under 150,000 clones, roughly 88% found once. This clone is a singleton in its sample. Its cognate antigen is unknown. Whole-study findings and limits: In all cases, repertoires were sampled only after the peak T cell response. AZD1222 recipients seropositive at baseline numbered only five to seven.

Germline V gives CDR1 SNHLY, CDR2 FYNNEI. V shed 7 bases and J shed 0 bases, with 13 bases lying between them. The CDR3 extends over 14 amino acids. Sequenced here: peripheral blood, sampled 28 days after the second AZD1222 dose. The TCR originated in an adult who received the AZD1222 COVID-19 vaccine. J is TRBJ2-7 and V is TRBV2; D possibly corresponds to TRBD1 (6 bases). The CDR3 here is CASTSGTSSYEQYF. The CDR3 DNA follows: TGTGCCAGCACTTCCGGGACAAGCTCCTACGAGCAGTACTTC.